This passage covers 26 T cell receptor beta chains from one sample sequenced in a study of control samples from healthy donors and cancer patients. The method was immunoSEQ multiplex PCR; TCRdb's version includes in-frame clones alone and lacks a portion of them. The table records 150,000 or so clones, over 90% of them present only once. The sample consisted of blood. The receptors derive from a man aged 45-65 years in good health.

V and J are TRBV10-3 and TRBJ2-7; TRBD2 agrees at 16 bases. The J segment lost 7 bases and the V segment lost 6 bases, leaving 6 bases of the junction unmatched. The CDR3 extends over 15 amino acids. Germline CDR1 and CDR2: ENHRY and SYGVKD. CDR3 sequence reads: CAIRGTSGRAREQYF. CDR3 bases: TGTGCCATCAGGGGGACTAGCGGGAGGGCTCGGGAGCAGTACTTC.

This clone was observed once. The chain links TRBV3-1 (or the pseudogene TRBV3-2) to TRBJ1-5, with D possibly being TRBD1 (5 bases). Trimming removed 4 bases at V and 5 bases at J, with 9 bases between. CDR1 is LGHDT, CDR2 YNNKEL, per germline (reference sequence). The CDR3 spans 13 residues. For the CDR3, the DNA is TGTGCCAGCAGCCTGACAGAGGATCAGCCCCAGCATTTT. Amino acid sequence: CASSLTEDQPQHF.

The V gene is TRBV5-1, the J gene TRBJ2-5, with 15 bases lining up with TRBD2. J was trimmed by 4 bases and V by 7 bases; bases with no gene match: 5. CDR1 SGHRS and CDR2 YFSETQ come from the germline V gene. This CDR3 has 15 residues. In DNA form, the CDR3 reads TGCGCCAGCGAGTTGGGACTAGCGGGAGGAGAGACCCAGTACTTC. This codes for CASELGLAGGETQYF.

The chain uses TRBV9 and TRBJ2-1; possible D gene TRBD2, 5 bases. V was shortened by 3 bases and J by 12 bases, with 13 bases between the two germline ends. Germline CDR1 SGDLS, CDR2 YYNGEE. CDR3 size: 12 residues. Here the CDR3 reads CASSAGGRVQFF. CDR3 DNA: TGTGCCAGCAGCGCGGGCGGGCGTGTGCAGTTCTTC.

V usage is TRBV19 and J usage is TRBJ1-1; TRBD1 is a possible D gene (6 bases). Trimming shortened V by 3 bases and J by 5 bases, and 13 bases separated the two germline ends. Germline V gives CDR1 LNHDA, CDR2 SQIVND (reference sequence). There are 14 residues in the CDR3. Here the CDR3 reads CASSISQGQTEAFF. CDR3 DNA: TGTGCCAGTAGTATTTCCCAGGGGCAGACTGAAGCTTTCTTT.

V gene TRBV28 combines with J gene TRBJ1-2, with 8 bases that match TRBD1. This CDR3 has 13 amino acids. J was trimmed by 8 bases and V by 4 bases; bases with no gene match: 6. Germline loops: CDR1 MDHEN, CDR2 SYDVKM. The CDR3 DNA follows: TGTGCCAGCAGTTCTCAGGGGGCTGAGGGCTACACCTTC. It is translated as CASSSQGAEGYTF.

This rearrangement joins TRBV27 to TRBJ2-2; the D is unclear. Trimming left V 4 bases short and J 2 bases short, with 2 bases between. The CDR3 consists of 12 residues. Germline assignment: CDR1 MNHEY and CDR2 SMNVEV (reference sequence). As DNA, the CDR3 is TGTGCCAGCAGTTACAACACCGGGGAGCTGTTTTTT. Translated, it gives CASSYNTGELFF.

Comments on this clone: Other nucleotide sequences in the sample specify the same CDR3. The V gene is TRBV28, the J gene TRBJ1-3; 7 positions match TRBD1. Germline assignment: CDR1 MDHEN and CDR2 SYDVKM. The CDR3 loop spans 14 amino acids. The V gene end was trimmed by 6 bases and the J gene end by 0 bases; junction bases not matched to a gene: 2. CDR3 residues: CASRTGNSGNTIYF. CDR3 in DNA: TGTGCCAGCAGGACAGGGAACTCTGGAAACACCATATATTTT.

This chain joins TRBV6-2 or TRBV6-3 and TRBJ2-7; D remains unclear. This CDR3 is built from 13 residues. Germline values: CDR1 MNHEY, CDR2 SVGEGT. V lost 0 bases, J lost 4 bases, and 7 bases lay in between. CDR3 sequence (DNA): TGTGCCAGCAGTTACTCGTTTGGGTACGAGCAGTACTTC. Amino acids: CASSYSFGYEQYF.

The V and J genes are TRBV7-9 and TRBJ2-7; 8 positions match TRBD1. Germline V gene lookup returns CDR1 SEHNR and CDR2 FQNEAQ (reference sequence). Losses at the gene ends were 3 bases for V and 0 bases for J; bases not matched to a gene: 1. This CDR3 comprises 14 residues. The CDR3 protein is CASSFGTGSYEQYF. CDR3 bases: TGTGCCAGCAGCTTCGGGACAGGCTCCTACGAGCAGTACTTC.

In DNA form, the CDR3 reads TGTGCCAGCAGCCAGCCTTGGACTAGCGGGATCGACGAGCAGTACTTC. Its protein is CASSQPWTSGIDEQYF. The chain couples TRBV3-1 (or the pseudogene TRBV3-2) to TRBJ2-7; 12 nucleotides align to TRBD2. Germline CDR1 LGHDT, CDR2 YNNKEL (reference sequence). The V gene end was trimmed by 3 bases and the J gene end by 5 bases; junction bases not matched to a gene: 8. This CDR3 is built from 16 residues.

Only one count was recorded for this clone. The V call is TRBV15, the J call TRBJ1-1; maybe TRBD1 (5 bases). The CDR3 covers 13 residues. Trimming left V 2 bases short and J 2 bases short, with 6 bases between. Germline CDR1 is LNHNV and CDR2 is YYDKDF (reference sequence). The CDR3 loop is CATSRQGNTEAFF. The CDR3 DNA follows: TGTGCCACCAGCAGACAGGGAAACACTGAAGCTTTCTTT.

The CDR3 DNA reads as TGCAGTGCTAGTGGAACCGGGCCGATTGAGCAGTTCTTC. It translates to CSASGTGPIEQFF. The chain is built from TRBV20-1 and TRBJ2-1; D is ambiguous. Germline V CDR1 and CDR2: DFQATT, SNEGSKA (reference sequence). This CDR3 contains 13 residues. V gave up 3 bases and J gave up 9 bases, with 15 bases separating them.

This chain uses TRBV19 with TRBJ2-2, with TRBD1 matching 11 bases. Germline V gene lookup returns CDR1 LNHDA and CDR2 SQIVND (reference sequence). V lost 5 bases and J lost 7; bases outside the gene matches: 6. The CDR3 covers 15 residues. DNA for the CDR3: TGTGCCAGTAGTGCGGGACAGGGGGTTGGCGGGGAGCTGTTTTTT. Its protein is CASSAGQGVGGELFF.

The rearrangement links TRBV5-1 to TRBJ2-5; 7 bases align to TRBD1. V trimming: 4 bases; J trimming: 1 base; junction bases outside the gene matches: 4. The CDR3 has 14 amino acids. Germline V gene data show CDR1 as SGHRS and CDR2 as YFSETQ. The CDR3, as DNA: TGCGCCAGCAGCGTGGGACAGTCCCAAGAGACCCAGTACTTC. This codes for CASSVGQSQETQYF.

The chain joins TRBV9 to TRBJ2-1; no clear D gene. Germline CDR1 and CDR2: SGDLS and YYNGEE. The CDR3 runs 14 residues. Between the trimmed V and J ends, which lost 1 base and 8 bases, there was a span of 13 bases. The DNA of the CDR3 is TGTGCCAGCAGCGTATCGACCCCCGGGTATGAGCAGTTCTTC. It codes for CASSVSTPGYEQFF.

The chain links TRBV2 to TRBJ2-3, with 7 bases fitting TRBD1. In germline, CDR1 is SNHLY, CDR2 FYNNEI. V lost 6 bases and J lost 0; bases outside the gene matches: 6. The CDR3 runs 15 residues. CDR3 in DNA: TGTGCCAGCAGCAGGGACAGATATAGCACAGATACGCAGTATTTT. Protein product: CASSRDRYSTDTQYF.

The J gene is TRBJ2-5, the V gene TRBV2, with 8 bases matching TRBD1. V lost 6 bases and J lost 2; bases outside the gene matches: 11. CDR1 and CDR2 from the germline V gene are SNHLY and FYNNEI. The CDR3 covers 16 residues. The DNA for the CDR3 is TGTGCCAGCAGGGCCACAGGGGGGCTCCCTCAAGAGACCCAGTACTTC. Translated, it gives CASRATGGLPQETQYF. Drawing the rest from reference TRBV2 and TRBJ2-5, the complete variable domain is EPEVTQTPSHQVTQMGQEVILRCVPISNHLYFYWYRQILGQKVEFLVSFYNNEISEKSEIFDDQFSVERPDGSNFTLKIRSTKLEDSAMYFCASRATGGLPQETQYFGPGTRLLVL.

CDR3 DNA sequence: TGTGCCAGCAGTGACCTAGCAGAAGGTTACAATGAGCAGTTCTTC. Translating it yields CASSDLAEGYNEQFF. This chain uses TRBV6-4 with TRBJ2-1; D perhaps matches TRBD2 (5 bases). Trimming cost V 2 bases and J 4 bases, with 12 bases left between them. The germline gives CDR1 MRHNA, CDR2 SNTAGT. CDR3 length: 15 residues.

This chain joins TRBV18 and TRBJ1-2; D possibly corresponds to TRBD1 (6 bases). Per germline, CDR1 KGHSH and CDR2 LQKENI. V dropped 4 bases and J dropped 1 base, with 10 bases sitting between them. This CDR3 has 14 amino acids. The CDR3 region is CASSRTDNNYGYTF. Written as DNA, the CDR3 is TGTGCCAGCTCACGGACAGATAATAACTATGGCTACACCTTC.

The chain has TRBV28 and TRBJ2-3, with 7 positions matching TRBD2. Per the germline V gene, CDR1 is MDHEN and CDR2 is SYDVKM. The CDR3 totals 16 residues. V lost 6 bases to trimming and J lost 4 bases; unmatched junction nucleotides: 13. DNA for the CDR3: TGTGCCAGCAGCCCCTCCAATAGCGGGTCGGCAGATACGCAGTATTTT. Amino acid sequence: CASSPSNSGSADTQYF.

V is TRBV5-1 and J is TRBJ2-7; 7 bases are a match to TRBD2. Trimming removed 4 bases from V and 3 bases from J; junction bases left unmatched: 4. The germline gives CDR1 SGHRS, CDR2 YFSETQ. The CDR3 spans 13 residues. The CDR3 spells CASSPVAGYEQYF. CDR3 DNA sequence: TGCGCCAGCAGCCCCGTAGCGGGCTACGAGCAGTACTTC.

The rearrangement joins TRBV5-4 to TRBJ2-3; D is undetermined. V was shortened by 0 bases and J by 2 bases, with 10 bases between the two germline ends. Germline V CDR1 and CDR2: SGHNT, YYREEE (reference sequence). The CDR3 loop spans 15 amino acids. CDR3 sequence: CASSLGQPATDTQYF. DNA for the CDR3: TGTGCCAGCAGCTTGGGTCAGCCTGCCACAGATACGCAGTATTTT.

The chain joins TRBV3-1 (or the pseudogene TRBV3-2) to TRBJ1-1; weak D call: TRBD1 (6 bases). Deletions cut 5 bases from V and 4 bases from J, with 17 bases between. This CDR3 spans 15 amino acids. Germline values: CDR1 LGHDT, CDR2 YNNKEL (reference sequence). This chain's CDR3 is CASSTRGGGGTEAFF. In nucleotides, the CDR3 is TGTGCCAGCAGCACACGAGGGGGAGGAGGCACTGAAGCTTTCTTT.

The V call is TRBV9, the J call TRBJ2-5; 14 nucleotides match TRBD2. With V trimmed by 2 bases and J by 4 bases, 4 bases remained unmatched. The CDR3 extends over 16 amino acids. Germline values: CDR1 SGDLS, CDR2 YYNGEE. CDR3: CASSVTSGRVRETQYF. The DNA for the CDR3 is TGTGCCAGCAGCGTGACTAGCGGGAGGGTGAGAGAGACCCAGTACTTC. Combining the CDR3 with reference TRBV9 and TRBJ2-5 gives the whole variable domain DSGVTQTPKHLITATGQRVTLRCSPRSGDLSVYWYQQSLDQGLQFLIQYYNGEERAKGNILERFSAQQFPDLHSELNLSSLELGDSALYFCASSVTSGRVRETQYFGPGTRLLVL.

CDR3 in DNA: TGTGCCAGCAGCCCCCACTTATATGGCTACACCTTC. The encoded protein is CASSPHLYGYTF. The rearrangement uses TRBV28 and TRBJ1-2, with D uncertain. Per the germline V gene, CDR1 is MDHEN and CDR2 is SYDVKM. Trimming removed 6 bases from V and 5 bases from J, with 10 bases in between. The CDR3 spans 12 residues.